This T cell receptor beta chain derives from a study of T cell repertoires in cytomegalovirus infection. This clonotype was counted many times. Its antigen is still unknown. TCRdb redid the calling of the reads with MiXCR, one entry per CDR3 protein. The table records about 740,000 distinct CDR3 sequences, under 40% of them present only once. The germline V gene encodes CDR1 SGHRS and CDR2 YFSETQ. The CDR3 is 13 residues long. After removal of 7 bases from V and 7 bases from J, the junction contained 4 bases not matched to a gene. Study-level points and caveats: Carriage of CMV together with the relevant HLA was identifiable through cumulative public TCR beta family frequency. Dominating the ex vivo response were HLA-C-restricted CMV-specific TCR beta clonotypes.

This receptor was obtained from a human donor in good health (CMV status not recorded). Some clones in this sample may be carry-over from other donors' samples. The rearrangement uses TRBV5-1 and TRBJ2-2; 10 bases are a match to TRBD1. Sequencing was carried out using PBMCs. The DNA of the CDR3 is TGCGCCAGCGCGACAGGGGGCGGCGGGGAGCTGTTTTTT. As protein: CASATGGGGELFF.